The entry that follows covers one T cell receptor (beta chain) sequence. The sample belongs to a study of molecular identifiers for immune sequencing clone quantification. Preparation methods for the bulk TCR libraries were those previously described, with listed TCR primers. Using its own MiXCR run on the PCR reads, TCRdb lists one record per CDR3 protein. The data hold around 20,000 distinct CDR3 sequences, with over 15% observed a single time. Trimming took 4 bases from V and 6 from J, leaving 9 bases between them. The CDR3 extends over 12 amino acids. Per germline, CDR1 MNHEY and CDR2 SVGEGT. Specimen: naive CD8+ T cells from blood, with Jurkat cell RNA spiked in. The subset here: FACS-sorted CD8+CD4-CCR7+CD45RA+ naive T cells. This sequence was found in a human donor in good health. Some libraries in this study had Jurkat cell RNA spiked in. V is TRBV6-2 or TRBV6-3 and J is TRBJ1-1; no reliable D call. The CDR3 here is CASSSMAPEAFF. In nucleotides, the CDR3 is TGTGCCAGCAGTTCCATGGCCCCTGAAGCTTTCTTT.